Each of the 14 T cell receptor beta chains below was sequenced from the same sample in a study of OX40 agonist ivuxolimab in advanced cancers. The table came from immunoSEQ multiplex PCR; TCRdb's copy has only in-frame clones and leaves some out. In the table there are 80,000 to 90,000 clones, 84% of which are singletons. The specimen comprised CD4+ or CD8+ T cells sorted from blood, sampled in a trial of the OX40 agonist ivuxolimab. Source of these receptors: an adult with an advanced solid tumor such as melanoma, head and neck, liver or kidney cancer.

The chain couples TRBV29-1 to TRBJ1-2; no firm D call. The CDR3 is 11 residues long. V lost 3 bases to trimming and J lost 8 bases, with 10 bases between them. Germline V lookup: CDR1 SQVTM, CDR2 ANQGSEA. The CDR3 nucleotides are TGCAGCGTTGAGGAGGCCCAGGGCTACACCTTC. This translates into CSVEEAQGYTF.

The chain links TRBV29-1 to TRBJ1-4; D not resolved. Per the germline V gene, CDR1 is SQVTM and CDR2 is ANQGSEA. The CDR3 covers 12 residues. V lost 2 bases and J 7 bases, leaving 8 bases between the germline ends. In nucleotides, the CDR3 is TGCAGCGTTGAACGGCTCGGTGAAAAACTGTTTTTT. It is translated as CSVERLGEKLFF.

The V gene is TRBV5-1, the J gene TRBJ1-4, with D uncertain. Germline loops: CDR1 SGHRS, CDR2 YFSETQ. The V gene lost 2 bases and the J gene lost 5 bases, with 7 bases spanning the gap. The CDR3 has 13 residues. CDR3 protein: CASSLGGNEKLFF. The CDR3 DNA follows: TGCGCCAGCAGCTTAGGCGGGAATGAAAAACTGTTTTTT.

The CDR3 here is CASSQSNGGYNEQFF. The CDR3 DNA follows: TGCGCCAGCAGTCAATCTAACGGGGGCTACAATGAGCAGTTCTTC. The chain combines TRBV23-1 with TRBJ2-1; a weak D match, TRBD2 (6 bases). TRBV23-1 is filed as an ORF, its function uncertain. This CDR3 region has 15 residues. V gave up 0 bases and J gave up 3 bases, with 9 bases separating them.

This chain links TRBV15 with TRBJ2-5; D is possibly TRBD1 or TRBD2 (5 bases each). The CDR3 is 15 residues long. Germline assignment: CDR1 LNHNV and CDR2 YYDKDF (reference sequence). Trimming removed 0 bases from V and 5 bases from J, with 13 bases in between. The CDR3 sequence is CATSRDLRGRETQYF. The CDR3 nucleotides are TGTGCCACCAGCAGAGATTTGAGGGGCCGGGAGACCCAGTACTTC.

The CDR3 coding sequence is TGTGCCAGCAGTTTGGTTCCGGGCACAGATACGCAGTATTTT. The encoded protein is CASSLVPGTDTQYF. The chain is built from TRBV28 and TRBJ2-3; D gene unclear. The CDR3 extends over 14 amino acids. V lost 3 bases, J lost 1 base, and 8 bases lay in between. Germline V CDR1 and CDR2: MDHEN, SYDVKM.

This chain links TRBV2 with TRBJ2-3; 10 nucleotides line up with TRBD2. The trim removed 4 bases at V and 1 base at J, leaving 2 bases unmatched. This CDR3 has 15 amino acids. Germline V gene lookup returns CDR1 SNHLY and CDR2 FYNNEI. CDR3 nucleotide sequence: TGTGCCAGCAGTGCGCTAGCGGGGGGCACAGATACGCAGTATTTT. Protein: CASSALAGGTDTQYF.

This rearrangement joins TRBV28 to TRBJ1-2; unclear D gene. The germline V gene encodes CDR1 MDHEN and CDR2 SYDVKM. This CDR3 contains 14 residues. V was clipped by 1 base and J by 5 bases, with 11 bases between them. In DNA form, the CDR3 reads TGTGCCAGCAGTTTATTCCGCCCATCTTATGGCTACACCTTC. Translated, it gives CASSLFRPSYGYTF.

The rearrangement joins TRBV19 to TRBJ2-2, with 9 positions matching TRBD1. The CDR3 is made up of 15 amino acids. Germline loops: CDR1 LNHDA, CDR2 SQIVND (reference sequence). J lost 8 bases, V lost 1 base, and 5 bases had no gene match. The CDR3 nucleotides read TGTGCCAGTAGTATAGGGACAGGGGTGACTGGGGAGCTGTTTTTT. Amino acids: CASSIGTGVTGELFF.

V usage is TRBV10-2 and J usage is TRBJ1-2; D is unclear. Germline CDR1 and CDR2: WSHSY and SAAADI. V was pared by 7 bases and J by 1 base, with 7 bases between. This CDR3 is 12 amino acids long. CDR3 loop: CASTDGNYGYTF. DNA of the CDR3: TGCGCCAGCACCGACGGTAACTATGGCTACACCTTC.

CDR3: CASSLSWGGPGANVLTF. The CDR3 bases are TGTGCCAGCAGTTTATCATGGGGGGGACCTGGGGCCAACGTCCTGACTTTC. The genes are TRBV28 and TRBJ2-6; TRBD2 matches at 7 bases. With 1 base clipped from V and 2 bases from J, the junction kept 5 bases outside the gene matches. CDR3 size: 17 residues. Germline assignment: CDR1 MDHEN and CDR2 SYDVKM.

The table lists this clone with a count of one. V gene TRBV19 combines with J gene TRBJ1-5, with D uncertain. The V and J ends lost 4 bases and 2 bases respectively, with 9 bases between them. CDR1 LNHDA and CDR2 SQIVND come from the germline V gene (reference sequence). The length of the CDR3 is 14 residues. The CDR3: CASSRRSGNQPQHF. CDR3 coding DNA: TGTGCCAGTAGTAGGCGCAGCGGCAATCAGCCCCAGCATTTT.

V usage is TRBV28 and J usage is TRBJ2-7, with TRBD1 matching over 8 bases. There are 15 residues in the CDR3. J lost 3 bases, V lost 6 bases, and 10 bases had no gene match. Germline assignment: CDR1 MDHEN and CDR2 SYDVKM. The CDR3 region has the DNA TGTGCCAGCAGCTCCCCATCAGGGGGCGACTACGAGCAGTACTTC. It specifies CASSSPSGGDYEQYF.

The chain links TRBV11-3 to TRBJ2-3; the match to TRBD2 covers 9 bases. The germline V gene encodes CDR1 SGHNT and CDR2 YENEEA. Unmatched junction bases numbered 6, after V lost 5 bases and J lost 3 bases. The CDR3 extends over 15 amino acids. The CDR3 DNA reads TGTGCCAGCAGCCCGGGCGGGGGGGCAACAGATACGCAGTATTTT. Its translation: CASSPGGGATDTQYF.